This section outlines one T cell receptor beta chain sequence together with its context. Investigators isolated RNA and reverse transcribed it into cDNA to act as the sequencing template. Clones were read by immunoSEQ multiplex PCR, and TCRdb kept only the in-frame ones, dropping some. The sample shows around 250,000 clones, approximately 61% of them seen only once. The entry originates in a study of CD8+ T cells in alopecia areata. On the study more broadly: Oral tofacitinib (5 to 10 mg twice daily) was administered to treated patients.

The study team obtained lesional scalp punch biopsies and peripheral blood from alopecia areata patients. PBMC-derived CD4+ and CD8+ T cells were sorted. The CDR3 totals 12 residues. V lost 5 bases and J 4 bases, leaving 11 bases between the germline ends. The germline gives CDR1 SQVTM, CDR2 ANQGSEA. The sequence was obtained from a human donor with alopecia areata. The chain combines TRBV29-1 with TRBJ2-5, with D perhaps TRBD2 (5 bases). Here the sequenced sample was CD4+ T cells sorted from blood, taken at week 0. CDR3 region: CSVLRGPETQYF. Written as DNA, the CDR3 is TGCAGCGTTCTCCGGGGTCCAGAGACCCAGTACTTC.